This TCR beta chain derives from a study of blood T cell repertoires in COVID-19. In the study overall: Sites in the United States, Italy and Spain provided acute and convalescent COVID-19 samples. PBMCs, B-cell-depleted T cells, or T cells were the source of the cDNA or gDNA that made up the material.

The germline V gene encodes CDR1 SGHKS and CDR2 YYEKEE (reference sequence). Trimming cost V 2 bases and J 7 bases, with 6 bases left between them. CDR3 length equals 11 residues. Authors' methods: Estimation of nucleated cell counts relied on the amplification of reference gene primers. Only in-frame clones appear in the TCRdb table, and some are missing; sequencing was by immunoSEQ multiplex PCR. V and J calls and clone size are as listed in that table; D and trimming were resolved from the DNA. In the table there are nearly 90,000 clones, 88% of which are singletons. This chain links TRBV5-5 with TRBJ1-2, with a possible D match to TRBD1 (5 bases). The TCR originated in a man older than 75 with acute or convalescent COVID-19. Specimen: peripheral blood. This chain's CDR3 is CASSLRGGYTF. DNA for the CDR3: TGTGCCAGCAGCTTAAGGGGTGGCTACACCTTC.